One sample yielded the 28 T cell receptor beta chains listed below, sequenced in a study of cytomegalovirus exposure and HLA in healthy donors. Primers included in the PCR were 60 Vbeta and 13 Jbeta primers. The data were produced by immunoSEQ multiplex PCR, yet TCRdb's version contains in-frame clones alone and is incomplete. This sample has under 200,000 clones, with about four fifths found just once. The specimen was PBMCs. Every receptor here comes from a woman in her forties or fifties in good health and CMV-seropositive.

The chain recombines TRBV5-4 with TRBJ2-3, with a weak D call TRBD1 (5 bases). The CDR3 is 14 amino acids. V was clipped by 9 bases and J by 6 bases, with 20 bases between them. The germline V gene has CDR1 SGHNT and CDR2 YYREEE (reference sequence). The CDR3 bases are TGTGCCATCTACGTCCGAGACAGTACGGATACGCAGTATTTT. Translated, it gives CAIYVRDSTDTQYF.

J is TRBJ1-5 and V is TRBV6-1, with D unclear. Per germline, CDR1 MNHNS and CDR2 SASEGT. V lost 3 bases to trimming and J lost 0 bases, with 12 bases between them. The CDR3 sequence is 16 residues long. CDR3 nucleotides: TGTGCCAGCAGTGACAAGAGAGCCCGTAGCAATCAGCCCCAGCATTTT. Protein sequence: CASSDKRARSNQPQHF.

The rearrangement links TRBV7-9 to TRBJ2-7, with TRBD1 matching over 10 bases. In germline, CDR1 is SEHNR, CDR2 FQNEAQ (reference sequence). The CDR3 covers 17 residues. V gave up 0 bases and J gave up 5 bases; unmatched junction bases: 10. The CDR3 nucleotides read TGTGCCAGCAGCTTAGCCATGCCGGGACAGGGGAGAAACGAGCAGTACTTC. The encoded protein is CASSLAMPGQGRNEQYF.

The chain is built from TRBV30 and TRBJ2-4, with 7 positions matching TRBD1. After removal of 0 bases from V and 9 bases from J, the junction contained 14 bases not matched to a gene. In germline, CDR1 is GTSNPN, CDR2 SVGIG (reference sequence). The length of the CDR3 is 16 residues. The CDR3 sequence: CAWSVSRAGGRGIQYF. CDR3 in DNA: TGTGCCTGGAGTGTTAGCAGGGCAGGGGGAAGGGGCATTCAGTACTTC.

This clone is a singleton in its sample. The rearrangement joins TRBV4-1 to TRBJ2-1; possible D gene TRBD1, 6 bases. The CDR3 runs to 16 residues. The V and J ends lost 5 bases and 3 bases respectively, with 17 bases between them. The germline V gene has CDR1 MGHRA and CDR2 YSYEKL. The CDR3, as DNA: TGCGCCAGCAGCAACGCAGGGGTCGGTAACTACAATGAGCAGTTCTTC. Its translation is CASSNAGVGNYNEQFF.

The chain employs TRBV5-6 and TRBJ1-4; D gene ambiguous. Germline V CDR1 and CDR2: SGHDT, YYEEEE. The CDR3 runs 15 residues. V lost 4 bases and J lost 8, with 18 bases in between. The CDR3 DNA sequence: TGTGCCAGCAGCCCCTCGCCCAGCCGGGAGGAAAAACTGTTTTTT. Translating it yields CASSPSPSREEKLFF.

The chain combines TRBV6-5 with TRBJ2-7, with D possibly TRBD2 on 5 matching bases. Trimming took 7 bases from V and 4 from J, leaving 14 bases between them. There are 13 residues in the CDR3. Germline loops: CDR1 MNHEY, CDR2 SVGAGI. CDR3 region: CASTPPGVYEQYF. In DNA form, the CDR3 reads TGTGCCAGCACTCCGCCCGGGGTTTACGAGCAGTACTTC.

The CDR3 nucleotides are TGTGCCAGCAGCTTATGGCGGGCAGACCCTGGGGCCAACGTCCTGACTTTC. Amino acids: CASSLWRADPGANVLTF. The V gene is TRBV5-6, the J gene TRBJ2-6; the D gene is possibly TRBD2 (5 bases). This CDR3 comprises 17 residues. Trimming removed 2 bases from V and 2 bases from J, with 14 bases in between. Germline CDR1 reads SGHDT; CDR2 reads YYEEEE.

In this sample, this clone turned up once. This rearrangement joins TRBV19 to TRBJ2-1; possibly TRBD2 for D (5 bases). Trimming left V 1 base short and J 0 bases short, with 13 bases between. From germline, CDR1 is LNHDA and CDR2 SQIVND (reference sequence). CDR3 length equals 17 residues. DNA for the CDR3: TGTGCCAGTAGTATAGTGGGCGGGTTAAGCTCCTACAATGAGCAGTTCTTC. Translation gives CASSIVGGLSSYNEQFF. Together with reference TRBV19 and TRBJ2-1, the CDR3 gives the full variable domain: DGGITQSPKYLFRKEGQNVTLSCEQNLNHDAMYWYRQDPGQGLRLIYYSQIVNDFQKGDIAEGYSVSREKKESFPLTVTSAQKNPTAFYLCASSIVGGLSSYNEQFFGPGTRLTVL.

CDR3: CATRGSSYNEQFF. In DNA, the CDR3 is TGTGCCACCCGGGGGAGCTCCTACAATGAGCAGTTCTTC. V gene TRBV25-1 combines with J gene TRBJ2-1, with D possibly matching TRBD2 (6 bases). Trimming removed 10 bases at V and 0 bases at J, with 10 bases between. The V gene's germline CDR1 is MGHDK and CDR2 SYGVNS. There are 13 residues in the CDR3.

On this clone: The junction departs from germline at one end; a sequencing error may be responsible. The chain recombines TRBV18 with TRBJ1-5; the D gene is possibly TRBD1 (6 bases). CDR3 length equals 14 residues. Germline V gene lookup returns CDR1 KGHSH and CDR2 LQKENI. DNA for the CDR3: TGTGCCAGCTCCACAGGGTTTCGCAATCAGCCCCGGCATTTT. Amino acids: CASSTGFRNQPRHF.

The chain employs TRBV29-1 and TRBJ1-6, with TRBD1 matching 8 bases. The germline V gene encodes CDR1 SQVTM and CDR2 ANQGSEA. The CDR3 sequence is 13 residues long. The ends lost 8 bases at V and 8 bases at J; junction bases unmatched: 8. CDR3 residues: CSIQGAQDSPLHF. The CDR3, as DNA: TGCAGCATTCAGGGGGCGCAAGATTCACCCCTCCACTTT.

V and J are TRBV4-3 and TRBJ2-7; 11 bases fit TRBD1. The CDR3 runs 15 residues. V lost 3 bases to trimming and J lost 2 bases; unmatched junction nucleotides: 3. Germline CDR1 and CDR2: LGHNA and YSLEER. The CDR3 spells CASSQGTGGTYEQYF. The DNA of the CDR3 is TGCGCCAGCAGCCAGGGGACAGGGGGAACCTACGAGCAGTACTTC.

The chain combines TRBV7-2 with TRBJ2-5, with a tentative D call TRBD2 (7 bases). This CDR3 is 15 amino acids long. Germline CDR1 is SGHTA and CDR2 is FQGNSA. The ends were cut back, 3 bases at V and 5 bases at J, with 16 bases in the middle. The chain's CDR3 is CASSFLRGGGETQYF. In nucleotides, the CDR3 is TGTGCCAGCAGCTTTTTGAGGGGGGGCGGGGAGACCCAGTACTTC.

The J gene is TRBJ2-3, the V gene TRBV6-5, with 9 bases lining up with TRBD2. Germline values: CDR1 MNHEY, CDR2 SVGAGI. The ends lost 2 bases at V and 3 bases at J; junction bases unmatched: 6. This CDR3 spans 16 amino acids. Here the CDR3 DNA reads TGTGCCAGCAGTTACCGGAGCGGGGGGTTAACAGATACGCAGTATTTT. Translating gives CASSYRSGGLTDTQYF.

The chain recombines TRBV27 with TRBJ1-2; 8 bases map to TRBD1. The CDR3 covers 15 residues. J was trimmed by 3 bases and V by 5 bases; bases with no gene match: 8. Germline V CDR1 and CDR2: MNHEY, SMNVEV (reference sequence). The CDR3 DNA reads TGTGCCAGCAGTGCGACAGGGGAATGGGACTATGGCTACACCTTC. Its protein product is CASSATGEWDYGYTF.

The rearrangement joins TRBV7-6 to TRBJ2-7; 9 positions match TRBD2. The CDR3 has 14 residues. With 1 base clipped from V and 3 bases from J, the junction kept 1 base outside the gene matches. The germline V gene has CDR1 SGHVS and CDR2 FNYEAQ. The CDR3 nucleotides read TGTGCCAGCAGCTTAGTTAGCGGGGGCTACGAGCAGTACTTC. This translates into CASSLVSGGYEQYF.

V usage is TRBV5-4 and J usage is TRBJ2-7; TRBD1 matches at 8 bases. This CDR3 contains 15 residues. V dropped 4 bases and J dropped 6; count of bases not matched to a gene: 12. Germline CDR1 and CDR2: SGHNT and YYREEE (reference sequence). The CDR3 here is CASSGGQEDRFEQYF. CDR3 nucleotides: TGTGCCAGCAGCGGGGGACAGGAGGATCGGTTCGAGCAGTACTTC.

The gene calls are TRBV28 and TRBJ1-2, with a possible D match to TRBD1 (5 bases). The germline V gene encodes CDR1 MDHEN and CDR2 SYDVKM. CDR3 length: 15 amino acids. Trimming removed 3 bases from V and 3 bases from J, with 14 bases in between. CDR3 sequence (DNA): TGTGCCAGCAGTTTGACGGGGGACGCTTACTATGGCTACACCTTC. This codes for CASSLTGDAYYGYTF.

The rearrangement joins TRBV28 to TRBJ2-1, with 7 bases lining up with TRBD2. This CDR3 contains 16 residues. V gave up 2 bases and J gave up 0 bases; unmatched junction bases: 4. Germline CDR1 reads MDHEN; CDR2 reads SYDVKM. CDR3: CASSLGGVSSYNEQFF. In DNA form, the CDR3 reads TGTGCCAGCAGTTTAGGGGGGGTAAGCTCCTACAATGAGCAGTTCTTC.

The chain has TRBV4-1 and TRBJ2-1; a weak D match, TRBD2 (6 bases). The germline gives CDR1 MGHRA, CDR2 YSYEKL. V shed 2 bases and J shed 0 bases, with 14 bases lying between them. The CDR3 is 17 amino acids. The CDR3, as DNA: TGCGCCAGCAGCCAACTTGAGCGGGTGAGCTCCTACAATGAGCAGTTCTTC. Its protein product is CASSQLERVSSYNEQFF.

This clone appeared once. The chain carries TRBV6-4 and TRBJ1-1, with D possibly matching TRBD1 (5 bases). Germline CDR1 reads MRHNA; CDR2 reads SNTAGT. The CDR3 contains 13 residues. The V and J ends lost 2 bases and 1 base respectively, with 5 bases between them. The CDR3 here is CASSDGQNTEAFF. CDR3 sequence (DNA): TGTGCCAGCAGTGACGGACAGAACACTGAAGCTTTCTTT.

V and J are TRBV7-3 and TRBJ2-6; possible D gene TRBD1, 5 bases. This CDR3 region has 15 residues. V was cut by 4 bases and J by 1 base, with 8 bases left in between. Germline CDR1 reads SGHTA; CDR2 reads FQGTGA. The CDR3 nucleotides are TGTGCCAGCAGCTCCGCAGGGTCTGGGGCCAACGTCCTGACTTTC. As protein: CASSSAGSGANVLTF.

Concerning this clone itself: One end of the junction does not line up with germline, which may come from a read error. This chain links TRBV7-7 with TRBJ2-2, with TRBD2 matching 13 bases. The CDR3 has 16 amino acids. From germline, CDR1 is SSHAT and CDR2 FNYEAQ (reference sequence). The DNA of the CDR3 is TGTGCTAGCAGCGGGGGACTAGCGGGAAACACCGGGGAGCTGTTTTTT. This gives the protein CASSGGLAGNTGELFF.

The table lists this clone with a count of one. The chain combines TRBV12-5 with TRBJ2-1; 8 bases are shared with TRBD2. Germline loops: CDR1 LGHNT, CDR2 FRNRAP. V shed 10 bases, J shed 10 bases, and the junction held 15 bases outside the gene matches. The CDR3 is 14 amino acids. The CDR3 protein is CATFPSGGRGEQFF. As DNA, the CDR3 is TGTGCTACATTCCCGAGCGGGGGCCGGGGCGAGCAGTTCTTC.

Of note for this clone: Germline is not matched at one junction end, which may reflect a read error. Other DNA sequences from this sample encode an identical CDR3 as well. The V call is TRBV30, the J call TRBJ2-7; 8 nucleotides line up with TRBD1. The V gene's germline CDR1 is GTSNPN and CDR2 SVGIG (reference sequence). The CDR3 runs 13 residues. CDR3 sequence: CAWMRQGYHEQYF. The DNA of the CDR3 is TGTGCTTGGATGAGACAGGGGTATCACGAGCAGTACTTC.

The rearrangement joins TRBV10-1 to TRBJ2-3; 7 nucleotides match TRBD1. The CDR3 contains 13 residues. Germline loops: CDR1 WNHNN, CDR2 SYGVQD (reference sequence). J gave up 12 bases and V 3 bases, and 9 bases lay outside the gene matches. Here the CDR3 reads CASSDVPGQFQYF. In DNA form, the CDR3 reads TGCGCCAGCAGTGACGTCCCGGGACAGTTTCAGTATTTT.

This clone is a singleton in its sample. The chain combines TRBV19 with TRBJ1-5; no clear D. The germline CDR1 and CDR2 sequences are LNHDA and SQIVND (reference sequence). There are 13 residues in the CDR3. V was cut by 3 bases and J by 7 bases, with 10 bases left in between. CDR3 sequence (DNA): TGTGCCAGTAGTATTGAGGTCGACCAGCCCCAGCATTTT. It codes for CASSIEVDQPQHF.